This T cell receptor beta chain was sequenced in a study of technical replicates of blood from a handful of donors. V gave up 1 base and J gave up 4 bases, with 10 bases separating them. Germline CDR1 reads GTSNPN; CDR2 reads SVGIG (reference sequence). The CDR3 has 13 amino acids. Assay: immunoSEQ multiplex PCR; the TCRdb copy retains only in-frame clones and omits some. Seen here are roughly 80,000 clones, roughly 95% observed once, and the top ten hold 0.37%. The clonotype originates from a human donor in good health. This chain joins TRBV30 and TRBJ1-1, with D perhaps matching TRBD1 (6 bases). The specimen was T cells isolated from PBMCs. CDR3 DNA sequence: TGTGCCTGGAGTGGTCAGGGGTTCACTGAAGCTTTCTTT. It yields the protein CAWSGQGFTEAFF.